These 19 T cell receptor beta chains were all obtained from the same sample, sequenced in a study of radiotherapy plus CTLA-4 blockade in lung cancer. Using immunoSEQ multiplex PCR, the repertoire was profiled, and TCRdb retains in-frame clones only, with some absent. The sample lists 25,000 to 35,000 clones; approximately 81% were seen once. The sequences come from peripheral blood, collected from a patient treated with radiotherapy plus ipilimumab. These receptors came from a human donor with non-small cell lung cancer that progressed on radiotherapy plus ipilimumab.

This chain connects TRBV28 to TRBJ1-1; D is ambiguous. The V end lost 4 bases, the J end lost 9 bases, and 9 bases lay between the germline ends. Per the germline V gene, CDR1 is MDHEN and CDR2 is SYDVKM. The CDR3 totals 11 residues. This CDR3 is CASSSGRQAFF. The CDR3 DNA sequence: TGTGCCAGCAGTTCGGGCAGACAAGCTTTCTTT.

This chain connects TRBV29-1 to TRBJ1-1; TRBD1 might be the D (5 bases). Germline CDR1 reads SQVTM; CDR2 reads ANQGSEA. The ends were cut back, 0 bases at V and 1 base at J, with 9 bases in the middle. The CDR3 sequence is 14 residues long. DNA of the CDR3: TGCAGCGTTGAAGATAGGGGTAGGAACACTGAAGCTTTCTTT. Translation: CSVEDRGRNTEAFF.

This chain links TRBV29-1 with TRBJ2-5; D gene unclear. The CDR3 is made up of 13 amino acids. CDR1 is SQVTM, CDR2 ANQGSEA, per germline. V was cut by 0 bases and J by 5 bases, with 10 bases left in between. CDR3 sequence: CSVEDSGGETQYF. The CDR3 region has the DNA TGCAGCGTTGAAGATTCAGGTGGGGAGACCCAGTACTTC. Full variable domain (missing parts from reference TRBV29-1 and TRBJ2-5): SAVISQKPSRDICQRGTSLTIQCQVDSQVTMMFWYRQQPGQSLTLIATANQGSEATYESGFVIDKFPISRPNLTFSTLTVSNMSPEDSSIYLCSVEDSGGETQYFGPGTRLLVL.

In this sample, this clone turned up once. The rearrangement uses TRBV27 and TRBJ2-7; possible D gene TRBD1, 5 bases. The CDR3 sequence is 13 residues long. Trimming removed 8 bases from V and 5 bases from J, with 16 bases in between. Germline V gene sequence: CDR1 MNHEY, CDR2 SMNVEV (reference sequence). The CDR3 region is CASSQGPGNEQYF. As DNA, the CDR3 is TGTGCCAGCTCGCAGGGCCCCGGTAACGAGCAGTACTTC.

The chain links TRBV30 to TRBJ1-1; 9 bases line up with TRBD1. V gave up 8 bases and J gave up 4 bases; unmatched junction bases: 8. The CDR3 is 13 residues long. Germline loops: CDR1 GTSNPN, CDR2 SVGIG (reference sequence). The CDR3 here is CATAWTGATEAFF. The CDR3 DNA follows: TGTGCCACTGCCTGGACAGGGGCCACTGAAGCTTTCTTT.

The gene calls are TRBV11-2 and TRBJ2-3; tentative D call: TRBD2 (7 bases). The V gene lost 1 base and the J gene lost 5 bases, with 16 bases spanning the gap. The length of the CDR3 is 16 residues. The germline CDR1 and CDR2 sequences are SGHAT and FQNNGV. CDR3 loop: CASSLVRGPDIDTQYF. CDR3 DNA sequence: TGTGCCAGCAGCTTAGTGCGGGGGCCGGATATAGATACGCAGTATTTT.

This chain joins TRBV7-6 and TRBJ2-1; possible D gene TRBD1, 5 bases. V was trimmed by 4 bases and J by 1 base, leaving 8 bases between them. This CDR3 has 14 amino acids. The germline V gene encodes CDR1 SGHVS and CDR2 FNYEAQ. CDR3 DNA: TGTGCCAGCAGCTCCAGGGTTTCCTACAATGAGCAGTTCTTC. Protein sequence: CASSSRVSYNEQFF. The full variable domain, in which reference TRBV7-6 and TRBJ2-1 provide the parts outside the CDR3, is GAGVSQSPRYKVTKRGQDVALRCDPISGHVSLYWYRQALGQGPEFLTYFNYEAQQDKSGLPNDRFSAERPEGSISTLTIQRTEQRDSAMYRCASSSRVSYNEQFFGPGTRLTVL.

The rearrangement uses TRBV30 and TRBJ1-3; no definite D call. Germline CDR1 reads GTSNPN; CDR2 reads SVGIG (reference sequence). V lost 2 bases, J lost 2 bases, and 16 bases lay in between. This CDR3 is built from 16 residues. The CDR3 nucleotides read TGTGCCTGGAGTATGGGAGGAAGGTACGCTGGAAACACCATATATTTT. Its protein is CAWSMGGRYAGNTIYF.

This clone was detected only once. This rearrangement joins TRBV7-3 to TRBJ2-1; the match to TRBD2 covers 9 bases. Germline V CDR1 and CDR2: SGHTA, FQGTGA. The trim removed 5 bases at V and 3 bases at J, leaving 17 bases unmatched. CDR3 length: 19 amino acids. The CDR3 nucleotides read TGTGCCAGCAGCCCGGGGGGACTAGCCGAGAAATATAGCTACAATGAGCAGTTCTTC. This encodes CASSPGGLAEKYSYNEQFF.

The chain employs TRBV19 and TRBJ2-2, with D maybe TRBD1 (5 bases). Germline V gene data show CDR1 as LNHDA and CDR2 as SQIVND (reference sequence). The CDR3 consists of 15 residues. Trimming cost V 5 bases and J 4 bases, with 14 bases left between them. The CDR3 reads CASSGANWGTGELFF. CDR3 nucleotide sequence: TGTGCCAGTAGTGGGGCGAATTGGGGCACCGGGGAGCTGTTTTTT.

This clone was picked up one time. The V and J genes are TRBV7-9 and TRBJ1-2; no reliable D call. V was trimmed by 3 bases and J by 4 bases, leaving 12 bases between them. Germline CDR1 reads SEHNR; CDR2 reads FQNEAQ (reference sequence). The CDR3 has 14 residues. The CDR3 loop is CASSFSRGPYGYTF. The CDR3 coding sequence is TGTGCCAGCAGCTTTTCCAGAGGTCCCTATGGCTACACCTTC. Supplemented by reference TRBV7-9 and TRBJ1-2, the full variable domain reads DTGVSQNPRHKITKRGQNVTFRCDPISEHNRLYWYRQTLGQGPEFLTYFQNEAQLEKSRLLSDRFSAERPKGSFSTLEIQRTEQGDSAMYLCASSFSRGPYGYTFGSGTRLTVV.

V usage is TRBV6-1 and J usage is TRBJ2-7; either TRBD1 or TRBD2 may supply D (6 bases each). CDR1 MNHNS and CDR2 SASEGT come from the germline V gene. The CDR3 has 11 residues. V was cut by 7 bases and J by 4 bases, with 8 bases left in between. The CDR3 sequence is CASKGGYEQYF. CDR3 bases: TGTGCCAGCAAGGGGGGATACGAGCAGTACTTC.

The V gene is TRBV19, the J gene TRBJ2-3; 8 bases match TRBD2. The CDR3 totals 14 residues. With 6 bases clipped from V and 3 bases from J, the junction kept 5 bases outside the gene matches. Looked up from germline, CDR1 is LNHDA and CDR2 is SQIVND (reference sequence). For the CDR3, the DNA is TGTGCCAGTAGGAGAGCGGGAGTGACAGATACGCAGTATTTT. Protein product: CASRRAGVTDTQYF.

The rearrangement links TRBV18 to TRBJ2-5; 11 bases fit TRBD2. The J call may be faulty, since TRBJ2-7 better matches the DNA end. The CDR3 has 16 amino acids. CDR1 KGHSH and CDR2 LQKENI come from the germline V gene. The CDR3: CASSPRLAGIGYEQYF. The CDR3 DNA is TGTGCCAGCTCACCTCGACTAGCGGGAATTGGGTACGAGCAGTACTTC.

The J gene is TRBJ1-3, the V gene TRBV5-1; tentative D call: TRBD1 (5 bases). The CDR3 contains 17 residues. Trimming cost V 4 bases and J 1 base, with 18 bases left between them. Per the germline V gene, CDR1 is SGHRS and CDR2 is YFSETQ. CDR3 bases: TGCGCCAGCAGCATCATGGGGACGGTGAATTCTGGAAACACCATATATTTT. This translates into CASSIMGTVNSGNTIYF.

This clone occurred once. The V call is TRBV10-1, the J call TRBJ2-1; D gene unclear. Trimming removed 2 bases at V and 0 bases at J, with 11 bases between. CDR3 length equals 16 residues. Looked up from germline, CDR1 is WNHNN and CDR2 is SYGVQD (reference sequence). CDR3: CASSENSLGSYNEQFF. CDR3 sequence (DNA): TGCGCCAGCAGTGAGAACAGTCTCGGCTCCTACAATGAGCAGTTCTTC.

This chain links TRBV5-1 with TRBJ1-1; maybe TRBD1 (6 bases). The CDR3 runs 15 residues. The V end was cut by 0 bases, the J end by 0 bases, with 9 bases between. CDR1 and CDR2 (germline): SGHRS, YFSETQ. In DNA form, the CDR3 reads TGCGCCAGCAGCTTGGGGGGGGGCCTGAACACTGAAGCTTTCTTT. Its translation is CASSLGGGLNTEAFF.

The genes are TRBV7-2 and TRBJ2-2, with 8 bases that match TRBD1. This CDR3 comprises 16 residues. CDR1 and CDR2 from the germline V gene are SGHTA and FQGNSA. V gave up 1 base and J gave up 4 bases; unmatched junction bases: 5. CDR3 nucleotide sequence: TGTGCCAGCAGCTTAGTTGGGCAGGGGGCCACCGGGGAGCTGTTTTTT. Protein: CASSLVGQGATGELFF.

This chain uses TRBV11-2 with TRBJ1-3; D is possibly TRBD1 (6 bases). V was clipped by 5 bases and J by 1 base, with 21 bases between them. Per the germline V gene, CDR1 is SGHAT and CDR2 is FQNNGV. The CDR3 runs to 18 residues. The CDR3 here is CASSDPRTAYRSGNTIYF. The CDR3 bases are TGTGCCAGCAGCGATCCTCGGACAGCTTATAGGTCTGGAAACACCATATATTTT.